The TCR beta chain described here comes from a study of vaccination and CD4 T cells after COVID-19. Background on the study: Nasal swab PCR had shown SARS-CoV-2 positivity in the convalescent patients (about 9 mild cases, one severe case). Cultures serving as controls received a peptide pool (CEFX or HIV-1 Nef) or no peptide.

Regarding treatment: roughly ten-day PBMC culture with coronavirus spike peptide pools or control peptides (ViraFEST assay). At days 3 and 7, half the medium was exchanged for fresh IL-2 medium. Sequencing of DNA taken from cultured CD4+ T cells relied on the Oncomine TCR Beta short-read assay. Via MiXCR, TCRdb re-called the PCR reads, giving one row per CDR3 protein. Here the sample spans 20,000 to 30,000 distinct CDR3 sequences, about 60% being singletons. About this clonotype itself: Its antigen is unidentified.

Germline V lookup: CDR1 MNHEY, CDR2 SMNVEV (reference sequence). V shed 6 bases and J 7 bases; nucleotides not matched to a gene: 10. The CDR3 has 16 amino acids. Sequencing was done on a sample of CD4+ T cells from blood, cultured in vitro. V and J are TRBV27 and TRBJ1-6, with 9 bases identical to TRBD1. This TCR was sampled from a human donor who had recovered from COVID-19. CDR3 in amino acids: CASRGWTGVSNSPLHF. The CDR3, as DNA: TGTGCCAGCAGGGGATGGACAGGGGTGAGCAATTCACCCCTCCACTTT.